The clone carrying this TCR beta chain was observed a handful of times. This record belongs to a study of T cells after yellow fever vaccination. Per germline, CDR1 SGHRS and CDR2 YFSETQ. V gave up 4 bases and J gave up 3 bases, with 18 bases separating them. The CDR3 runs to 16 residues. TCRdb re-called the 5' RACE reads through MiXCR, storing one row per CDR3 protein. This sample has 300,000 or so distinct CDR3 sequences; about 6.6% occur once, and the top ten carry 18%. V and J are TRBV5-1 and TRBJ2-3, with D possibly matching TRBD2 (5 bases). This receptor was obtained from a man between 18 and 35 years old who received the YFV17D yellow fever vaccine. The sequences come from PBMCs, collected about 49 days after the first yellow fever vaccination. The CDR3 coding sequence is TGCGCCAGCAGCGCCCCGGGGTTATCGGGGACAGATACGCAGTATTTT. Encoded protein: CASSAPGLSGTDTQYF.